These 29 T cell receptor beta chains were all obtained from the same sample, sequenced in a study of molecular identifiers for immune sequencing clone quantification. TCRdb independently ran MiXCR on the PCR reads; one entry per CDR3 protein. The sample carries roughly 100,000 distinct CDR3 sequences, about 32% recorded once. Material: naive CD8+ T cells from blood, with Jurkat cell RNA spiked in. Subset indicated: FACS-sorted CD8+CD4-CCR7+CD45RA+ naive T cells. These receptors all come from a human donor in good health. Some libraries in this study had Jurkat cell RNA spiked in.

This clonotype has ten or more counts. CDR3 DNA sequence: TGTGCCAGCAGTCAAGGCGGCACTGAAGCTTTCTTT. This translates into CASSQGGTEAFF. V is TRBV5-6 and J is TRBJ1-1; D is undetermined. The germline V and J ends were trimmed by 5 bases and 4 bases, with 9 bases remaining between them. Looked up from germline, CDR1 is SGHDT and CDR2 is YYEEEE. The CDR3 is 12 amino acids.

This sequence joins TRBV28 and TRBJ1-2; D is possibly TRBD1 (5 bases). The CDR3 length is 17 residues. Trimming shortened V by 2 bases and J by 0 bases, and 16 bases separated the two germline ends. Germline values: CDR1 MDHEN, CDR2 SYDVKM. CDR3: CASSLPDGTGANYGYTF. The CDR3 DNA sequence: TGTGCCAGCAGTTTACCCGACGGGACTGGGGCTAACTATGGCTACACCTTC.

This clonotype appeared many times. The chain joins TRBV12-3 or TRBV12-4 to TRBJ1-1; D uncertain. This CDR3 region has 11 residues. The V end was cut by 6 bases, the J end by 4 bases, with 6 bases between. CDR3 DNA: TGTGCCAGCAGCTTGTCCACTGAAGCTTTCTTT. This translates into CASSLSTEAFF.

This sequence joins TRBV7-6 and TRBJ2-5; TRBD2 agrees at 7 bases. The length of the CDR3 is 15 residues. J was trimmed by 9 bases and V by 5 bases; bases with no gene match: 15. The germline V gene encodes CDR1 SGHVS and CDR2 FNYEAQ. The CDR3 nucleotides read TGTGCCAGCAGCCCCGAGGCTAGCGGCCTGGAGCCCCAGTACTTC. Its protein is CASSPEASGLEPQYF.

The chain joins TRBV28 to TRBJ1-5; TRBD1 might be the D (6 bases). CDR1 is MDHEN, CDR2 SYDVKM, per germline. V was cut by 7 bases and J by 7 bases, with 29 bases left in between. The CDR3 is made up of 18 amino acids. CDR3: CASTPLHPAWGPGQPQHF. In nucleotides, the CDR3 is TGTGCCAGCACCCCCCTCCACCCAGCGTGGGGGCCCGGACAGCCCCAGCATTTT. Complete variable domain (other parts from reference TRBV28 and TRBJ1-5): DVKVTQSSRYLVKRTGEKVFLECVQDMDHENMFWYRQDPGLGLRLIYFSYDVKMKEKGDIPEGYSVSREKKERFSLILESASTNQTSMYLCASTPLHPAWGPGQPQHFGDGTRLSIL.

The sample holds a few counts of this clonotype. Here the CDR3 reads CASRNGQGNQPQHF. The CDR3 DNA is TGTGCCAGCAGGAATGGGCAGGGAAATCAGCCCCAGCATTTT. The chain combines TRBV7-8 with TRBJ1-5, with D perhaps TRBD1 (5 bases). Germline assignment: CDR1 SGHVS and CDR2 FQNEAQ. Trimming removed 6 bases from V and 4 bases from J, with 13 bases in between. The CDR3 loop spans 14 amino acids.

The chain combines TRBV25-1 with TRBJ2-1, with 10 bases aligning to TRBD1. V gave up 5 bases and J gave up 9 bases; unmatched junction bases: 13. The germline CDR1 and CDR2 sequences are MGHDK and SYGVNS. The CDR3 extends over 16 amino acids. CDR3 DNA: TGTGCCAGCAGTTGGACAGGGGGGAGTTCTAGCAGTGAGCAGTTCTTC. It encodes CASSWTGGSSSSEQFF.

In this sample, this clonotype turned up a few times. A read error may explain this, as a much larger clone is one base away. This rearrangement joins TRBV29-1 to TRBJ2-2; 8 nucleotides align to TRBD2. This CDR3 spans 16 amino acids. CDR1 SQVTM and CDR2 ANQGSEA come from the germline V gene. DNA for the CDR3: TGCAGCGTTGTGTTAGCGGGAATGGCGAACACCGGGGAGCTGTATTTT. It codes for CSVVLAGMANTGELYF.

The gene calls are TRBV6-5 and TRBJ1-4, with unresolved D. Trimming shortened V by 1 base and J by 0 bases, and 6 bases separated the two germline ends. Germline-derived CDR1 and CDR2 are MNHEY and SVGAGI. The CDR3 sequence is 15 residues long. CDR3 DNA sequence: TGTGCCAGCAGTTACTACAGAGCAACTAATGAAAAACTGTTTTTT. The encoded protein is CASSYYRATNEKLFF.

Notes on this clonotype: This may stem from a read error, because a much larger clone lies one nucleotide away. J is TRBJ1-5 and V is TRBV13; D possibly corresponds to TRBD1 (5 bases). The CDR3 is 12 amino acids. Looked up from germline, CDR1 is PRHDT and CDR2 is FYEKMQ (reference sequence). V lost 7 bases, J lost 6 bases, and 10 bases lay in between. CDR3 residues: CASTFGGQPQHF. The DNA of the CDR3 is TGTGCCAGCACCTTCGGGGGTCAGCCCCAGCATTTT.

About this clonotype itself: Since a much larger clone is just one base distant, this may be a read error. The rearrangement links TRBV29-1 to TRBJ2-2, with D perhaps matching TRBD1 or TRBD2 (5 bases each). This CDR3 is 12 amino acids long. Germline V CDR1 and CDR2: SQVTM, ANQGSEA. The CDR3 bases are TGCGGCGGGTCCAGGGACACCGGGGAGCTGTTTTTT. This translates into CGGSRDTGELFF.

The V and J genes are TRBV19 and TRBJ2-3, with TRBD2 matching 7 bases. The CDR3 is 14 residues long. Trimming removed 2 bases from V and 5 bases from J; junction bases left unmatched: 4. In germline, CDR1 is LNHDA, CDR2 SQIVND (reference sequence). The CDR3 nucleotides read TGTGCCAGTAGTATATTTGCTAGCGGAGATACGCAGTATTTT. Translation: CASSIFASGDTQYF.

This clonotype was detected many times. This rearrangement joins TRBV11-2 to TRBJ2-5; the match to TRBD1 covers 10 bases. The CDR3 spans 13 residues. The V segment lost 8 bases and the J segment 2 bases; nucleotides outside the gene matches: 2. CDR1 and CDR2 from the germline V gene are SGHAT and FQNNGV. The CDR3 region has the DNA TGTGCCAGCGGGGACAGGGGACAAGAGACCCAGTACTTC. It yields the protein CASGDRGQETQYF.

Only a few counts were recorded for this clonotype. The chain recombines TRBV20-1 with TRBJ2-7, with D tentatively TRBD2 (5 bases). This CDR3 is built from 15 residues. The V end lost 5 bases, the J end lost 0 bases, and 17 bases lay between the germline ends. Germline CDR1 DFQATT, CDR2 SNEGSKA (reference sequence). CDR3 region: CSAPSTRRPSYEQYF. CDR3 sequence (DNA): TGCAGTGCTCCCTCTACGCGGAGGCCCTCCTACGAGCAGTACTTC.

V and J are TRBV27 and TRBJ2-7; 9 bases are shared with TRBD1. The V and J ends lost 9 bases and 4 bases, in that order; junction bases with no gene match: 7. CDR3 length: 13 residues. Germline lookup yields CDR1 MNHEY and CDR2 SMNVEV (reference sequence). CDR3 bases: TGTGCCAGTTGGGCGGGACAGGGTTACGAGCAGTACTTC. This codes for CASWAGQGYEQYF.

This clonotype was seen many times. This chain's CDR3 is CSASPSQIGNQPQHF. The CDR3 DNA sequence: TGCAGTGCTTCGCCCAGCCAAATTGGCAATCAGCCCCAGCATTTT. The V and J genes are TRBV20-1 and TRBJ1-5; D remains ambiguous. In germline, CDR1 is DFQATT, CDR2 SNEGSKA (reference sequence). V shed 5 bases and J shed 2 bases, with 16 bases lying between them. The CDR3 sequence is 15 residues long.

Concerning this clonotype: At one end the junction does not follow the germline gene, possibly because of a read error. This CDR3 is CASCVGRGDEQYF. Here the CDR3 DNA reads TGTGCCAGCTGCGTGGGCCGGGGGGACGAGCAGTACTTC. The chain is built from TRBV9 and TRBJ2-7; 7 bases agree with TRBD2. CDR3 length: 13 residues. Germline CDR1 is SGDLS and CDR2 is YYNGEE. Full variable domain (remainder filled in from reference TRBV9 and TRBJ2-7): DSGVTQTPKHLITATGQRVTLRCSPRSGDLSVYWYQQSLDQGLQFLIQYYNGEERAKGNILERFSAQQFPDLHSELNLSSLELGDSALYFCASCVGRGDEQYFGPGTRLTVT.

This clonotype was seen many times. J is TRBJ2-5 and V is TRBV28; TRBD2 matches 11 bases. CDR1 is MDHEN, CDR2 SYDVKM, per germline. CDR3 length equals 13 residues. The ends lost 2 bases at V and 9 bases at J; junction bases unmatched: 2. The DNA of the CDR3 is TGTGCCAGCAGTTTAAATAGCGGGAGGGCCCAGTACTTC. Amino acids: CASSLNSGRAQYF. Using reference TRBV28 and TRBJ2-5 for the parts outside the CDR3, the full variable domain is DVKVTQSSRYLVKRTGEKVFLECVQDMDHENMFWYRQDPGLGLRLIYFSYDVKMKEKGDIPEGYSVSREKKERFSLILESASTNQTSMYLCASSLNSGRAQYFGPGTRLLVL.

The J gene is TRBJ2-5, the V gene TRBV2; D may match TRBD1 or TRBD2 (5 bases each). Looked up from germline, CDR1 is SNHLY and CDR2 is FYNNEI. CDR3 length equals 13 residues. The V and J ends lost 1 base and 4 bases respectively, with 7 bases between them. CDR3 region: CASSEEGRETQYF. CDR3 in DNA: TGTGCCAGCAGTGAAGAGGGGAGAGAGACCCAGTACTTC.

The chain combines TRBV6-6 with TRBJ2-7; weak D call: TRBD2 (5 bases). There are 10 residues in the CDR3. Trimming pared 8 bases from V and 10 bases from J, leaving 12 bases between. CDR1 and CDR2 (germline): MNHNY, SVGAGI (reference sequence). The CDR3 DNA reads TGTGCCAGCGGTGACTATGAACAGTACTTC. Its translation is CASGDYEQYF.

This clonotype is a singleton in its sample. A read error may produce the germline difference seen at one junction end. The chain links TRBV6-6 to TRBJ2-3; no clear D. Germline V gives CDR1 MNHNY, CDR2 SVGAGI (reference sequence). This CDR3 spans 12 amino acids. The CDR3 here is CACSYSPDTQYF. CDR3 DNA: TGTGCCTGCAGTTACTCGCCAGATACGCAGTATTTT.

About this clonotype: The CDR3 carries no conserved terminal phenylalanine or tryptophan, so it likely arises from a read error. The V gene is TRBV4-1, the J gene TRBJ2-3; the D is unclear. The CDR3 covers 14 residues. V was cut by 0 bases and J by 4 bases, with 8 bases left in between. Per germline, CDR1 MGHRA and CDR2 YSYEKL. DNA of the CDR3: TGCGCCAGCAGCCAAGATCTGGTGGCAGATACGCAGTATTAT. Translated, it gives CASSQDLVADTQYY.

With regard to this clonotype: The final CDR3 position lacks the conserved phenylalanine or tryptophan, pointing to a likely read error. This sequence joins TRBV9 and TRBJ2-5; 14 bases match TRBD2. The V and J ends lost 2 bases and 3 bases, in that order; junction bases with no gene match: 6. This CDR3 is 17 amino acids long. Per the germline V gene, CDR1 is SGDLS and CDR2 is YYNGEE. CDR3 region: CASSVGTSGSLEETQYI. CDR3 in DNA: TGTGCCAGCAGCGTTGGGACTAGCGGGAGTCTGGAAGAGACCCAGTACATC.

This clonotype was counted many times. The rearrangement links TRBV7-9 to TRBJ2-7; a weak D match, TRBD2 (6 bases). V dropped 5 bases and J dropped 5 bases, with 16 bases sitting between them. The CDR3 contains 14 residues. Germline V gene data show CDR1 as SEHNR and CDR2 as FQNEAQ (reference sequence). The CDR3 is CASSPGVLAHEQYF. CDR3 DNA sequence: TGTGCCAGCAGCCCCGGGGTACTAGCCCACGAGCAGTACTTC.

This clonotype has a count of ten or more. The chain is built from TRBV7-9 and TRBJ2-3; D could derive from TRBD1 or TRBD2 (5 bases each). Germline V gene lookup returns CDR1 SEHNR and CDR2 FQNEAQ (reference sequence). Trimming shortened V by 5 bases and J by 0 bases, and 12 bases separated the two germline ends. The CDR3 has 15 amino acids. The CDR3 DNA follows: TGTGCCAGCAGCCGAGGGACCACTAGCACAGATACGCAGTATTTT. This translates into CASSRGTTSTDTQYF.

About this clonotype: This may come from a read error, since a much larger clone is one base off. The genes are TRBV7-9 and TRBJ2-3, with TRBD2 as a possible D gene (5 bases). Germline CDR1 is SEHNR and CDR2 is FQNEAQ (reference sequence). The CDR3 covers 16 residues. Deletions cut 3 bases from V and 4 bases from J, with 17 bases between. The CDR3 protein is CASSFYATQRADTQYF. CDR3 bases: TGTGCCAGCAGCTTCTACGCCACCCAGAGGGCAGATACGCAGTATTTT.

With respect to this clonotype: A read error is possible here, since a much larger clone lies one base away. In DNA, the CDR3 is TGTGCCAGCAGCCAAGGACAGGGGGCGCTTGAGCAGTCCTTC. Its translation: CASSQGQGALEQSF. The chain combines TRBV4-2 with TRBJ2-7; 10 nucleotides agree with TRBD1. Germline assignment: CDR1 LGHNA and CDR2 YNFKEQ. The CDR3 is 14 residues long.

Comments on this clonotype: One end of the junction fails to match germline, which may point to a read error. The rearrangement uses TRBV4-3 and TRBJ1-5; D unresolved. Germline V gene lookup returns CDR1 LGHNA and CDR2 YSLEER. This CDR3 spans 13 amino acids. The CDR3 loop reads CASSQDDNQPQQF. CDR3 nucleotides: TGCGCCAGCAGCCAAGATGACAATCAGCCCCAGCAATTT.

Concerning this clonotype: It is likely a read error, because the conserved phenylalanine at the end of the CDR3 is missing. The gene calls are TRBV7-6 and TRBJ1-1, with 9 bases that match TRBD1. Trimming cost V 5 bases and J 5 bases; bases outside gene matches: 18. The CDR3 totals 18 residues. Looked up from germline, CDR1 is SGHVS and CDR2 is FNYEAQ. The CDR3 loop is CASSPQRTGVLAGTEAFS. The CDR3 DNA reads TGTGCCAGCAGCCCACAAAGGACAGGGGTCCTGGCGGGGACTGAAGCTTTCTCT.